This T cell receptor beta chain appears in the sequencing data of a study of T cell responses to AZD1222 COVID-19 vaccine (dated by TCRdb to about 2021). Background on the whole study: AZD1222 recipients given second doses at about 4 weeks or at about 12 weeks were pooled, since spike-specific TCR depth and breadth were not found to differ between the two schedules. A total of 230 to 250 trial participants underwent TCR sequencing, of whom some 210 received two doses of AZD1222 and some 26 received two doses of the MenACWY control vaccine. Trial participants were enrolled by age into subgroups of 18-55, 56-69 and 70-plus years, and around 140, 26 and 57 TCR-sequenced participants, respectively, were included in these subgroups.

What the authors observed across the whole study: Because no day 14 peak-response samples were available, repertoires were characterized only after the peak T cell response. Participants were mostly white British, with more females than males. The authors suggested clonal diversity may have been underestimated. In the small 56-69-year group, the increase in depth fell short of significance, most likely because of low power. After two AZD1222 doses, both the breadth and the depth of spike-specific TCRs were significantly higher than at day 0 and than in MenACWY recipients. Reportedly, close to half of the unique spike-specific TCRs recognized epitopes lying outside the regions that are mutated in the B.1.351 and B.1.1.7 variants. Conclusions about previously exposed vaccinees were limited because only a handful of AZD1222 recipients were SARS-CoV-2 seropositive at baseline. The vaccine-associated CD4 TCRs covered the entire spike protein, and the dominant responses fell in regions 160-218 and 743-854.

The intended sense of this specimen's time point label: baseline before first vaccination. Vaccinee samples were obtained from the UK trials COV001 and COV002, which included a single-blind randomized controlled phase 2/3 trial of AZD1222 (ChAdOx1 nCoV-19) in healthy adults. Trial participant PBMC samples were collected at day 0 and day 28 after the second dose for TCRbeta chain sequencing. The CDR3 regions of human TCRbeta chains were subjected to immunosequencing. The authors' analysis ran thus. TCRs in the repertoires were compared against a reference library of SARS-CoV-2-specific TCRs that had been generated with the MIRA antigen-specificity platform. Breadth was defined as the fraction of unique TCRs that were SARS-CoV-2-associated, and depth was defined as the fraction of total T cells that were SARS-CoV-2-associated. Using the MIRA data, each spike-specific TCR was mapped to the spike region that the TCR reacts to and placed in a CD4 or CD8 class. Log10-transformed breadth and depth values were compared by one-way ANOVA with Sidak's multiple comparisons tests. TCRdb provides this immuneACCESS table in a form limited to in-frame rearrangements. Some clones are lacking; in checked studies, under half of them reflect an unresolved V gene, and why the rest are absent is not known. V and J calls and clone size are as listed in that table; D and trimming were resolved from the DNA. The sample table records 75,000 to 100,000 clones; 88% of these occur just once. 2.8% of the sample is taken by the ten largest.

The CDR3 starts with the cysteine, ends with the phenylalanine, and has 15 residues. CDR3 DNA only is kept here, 45 bases in frame from base 1. The germline V gene supplies CDR1 SGHTA and CDR2 FQGTGA. Relative to germline, V is 5 bases shorter and J is 7 bases shorter, with 18 bases between their ends. Comments on this clone: Its cognate antigen has yet to be identified. Nothing much larger sits one base from this clone, and base qualities are not available.

The clonotype originates from an adult in good health. This chain is built from TRBV7-3 and TRBJ2-1, with a weak D call of TRBD1 (5 bases match). The sequencing used peripheral blood, collected on day 0 of AZD1222 vaccination. The CDR3 sequence is CASSILASGSNEQFF. The DNA sequence is as follows: TGTGCCAGCAGCATTCTCGCGTCAGGGTCGAATGAGCAGTTCTTC. The CDR3 plus the reference TRBV7-3 and TRBJ2-1 genes for the other parts give the full variable domain: GAGVSQTPSNKVTEKGKYVELRCDPISGHTALYWYRQSLGQGPEFLIYFQGTGAADDSGLPNDRFFAVRPEGSVSTLKIQRTERGDSAVYLCASSILASGSNEQFFGPGTRLTVL.